The following is a T cell receptor (beta chain) sequence with its context. CDR1 and CDR2 (germline): SGHVS, FQNEAQ. CDR3 length: 13 residues. Between the trimmed V and J ends, which lost 0 bases and 0 bases, there was a span of 1 base. The assay was immunoSEQ multiplex PCR, and TCRdb's table has in-frame clones only and misses some. Found here are approximately 600,000 clones, 95% of them singletons; the top ten hold 0.11%. The naive CD8 fraction comprised CD45RO-negative cells positively selected for CCR7 and excluded terminally differentiated effector memory CD45RA+ cells. This sample is part of a study of shared clonotypes between healthy human individuals.

The sequenced sample was naive CD8+ T cells sorted from blood. V usage is TRBV7-8 and J usage is TRBJ2-3, with D unclear. This receptor was obtained from a woman in her twenties or thirties in good health. In DNA form, the CDR3 reads TGTGCCAGCAGCTTAGCCAGCACAGATACGCAGTATTTT. It encodes CASSLASTDTQYF. Complete variable domain (other parts from reference TRBV7-8 and TRBJ2-3): GAGVSQSPRYKVAKRGQDVALRCDPISGHVSLFWYQQALGQGPEFLTYFQNEAQLDKSGLPSDRFFAERPEGSVSTLKIQRTQQEDSAVYLCASSLASTDTQYFGPGTRLTVL.